A selection of T cell receptor beta chains follows, all from one sample in a study of blood T cell repertoires in COVID-19. Repertoires were generated with immunoSEQ multiplex PCR, while TCRdb's copy carries only in-frame clones and drops some. The sample yields hundreds of thousands of clones, over 75% seen once. The sample taken for sequencing was PBMCs or T cells enriched from blood (not recorded which). Every receptor here comes from a middle-aged woman with acute COVID-19. Both conserved end residues are part of each CDR3. Each record gives: D gene, V gene, J gene, CDR3 protein. The D gene is left open where the match is weak.

>-|TRBV30|TRBJ1-1
CAWRPGHLEAFF
>TRBD1|TRBV19|TRBJ2-5
CASSIGQGDVLGETQYF
>TRBD1|TRBV4-1|TRBJ2-1
CASSQRQGFEGEQFF
>-|TRBV27|TRBJ1-5
CASGDTNQPQHF
>-|TRBV5-1|TRBJ1-1
CASSLGLRAFF
>TRBD1|TRBV18|TRBJ1-2
CASSPQGARYGYTF
>-|TRBV6-5|TRBJ1-3
CASRQAVAGNTIYF
>-|TRBV24-1|TRBJ1-2
CATSDPYYGYTF
>-|TRBV19|TRBJ1-2
CASKFSQSYGYTF
>-|TRBV9|TRBJ1-3
CASSVQGSGNTIYF
>TRBD1|TRBV4-1|TRBJ1-2
CASSQGPGQFYGYTF
>TRBD1|TRBV7-9|TRBJ1-5
CASSQTGEGQPQHF
>-|TRBV7-2|TRBJ2-7
CASSLDAGGVSYEQYF
>-|TRBV29-1|TRBJ1-1
CSARNPPGQEAFF
>-|TRBV7-2|TRBJ1-5
CASSPRTPHQPQHF
>-|TRBV7-2|TRBJ1-6
CASSFSNSPLHF
>TRBD1|TRBV30|TRBJ2-6
CARQGAGANVLTF
>TRBD1|TRBV5-4|TRBJ2-7
CASSLQGYESEQYF
>TRBD2|TRBV7-6|TRBJ2-3
CASSLGTSGGADTQYF
>TRBD1|TRBV27|TRBJ1-3
CASTTGEGNTIYF
>-|TRBV5-1|TRBJ1-2
CASSLVAKGGLASGYTF
>-|TRBV30|TRBJ1-3
CAWSVASGNTIYF
>TRBD2|TRBV28|TRBJ2-3
CASSFRGGIADTQYF
>TRBD1|TRBV11-2|TRBJ2-7
CASSFGTAYEQYF
>TRBD2|TRBV10-1|TRBJ2-7
CASSGPPYSGVLYEQYF
>TRBD1|TRBV6-6|TRBJ1-1
CASNTGQRNTEAFF
>-|TRBV30|TRBJ1-1
CAWSVRSDWPEAFF
>TRBD2|TRBV12-5|TRBJ2-1
CASGLPRGGGKGYNEQFF
>-|TRBV2|TRBJ2-7
CASNNYYEQYF
>-|TRBV5-1|TRBJ1-2
CASSLVPGHGPEGYTF
>TRBD1|TRBV6-5|TRBJ1-1
CASRGQGGAFF
>-|TRBV6-6|TRBJ2-1
CASSLGGSNEQFF
>TRBD1|TRBV7-2|TRBJ2-7
CASSLDRQGAYEQYF
>TRBD2|TRBV4-1|TRBJ2-1
CASSLRPGGNEQFF
>TRBD1|TRBV18|TRBJ1-4
CASSPQGQGQNNEKLFF
>-|TRBV7-8|TRBJ1-3
CASSLGNSGNTIYF
>-|TRBV5-4|TRBJ1-4
CASSLYVGSTNEKLFF
>TRBD1|TRBV5-1|TRBJ2-2
CASSLMTGTDTGELFF
>TRBD1|TRBV5-5|TRBJ2-7
CASSLTGTGGTYEQYF
>TRBD1|TRBV2|TRBJ2-7
CASRGTGAWEQYF
>-|TRBV7-9|TRBJ1-1
CASSLYGGTEAFF
>-|TRBV7-8|TRBJ1-5
CASSSSRQAYSNQPQHF
>-|TRBV6-2/TRBV6-3|TRBJ1-6
CASSYHTSPLHF
>-|TRBV5-1|TRBJ1-1
CASSSGGGWNTEAFF
>TRBD2|TRBV10-3|TRBJ2-7
CAIIAGGEQYF
>-|TRBV4-1|TRBJ1-2
CASSRDKETGAYGYTF
>-|TRBV7-9|TRBJ1-1
CASSPTGNLNTEAFF
>-|TRBV5-1|TRBJ2-2
CASSLVRNTGELFF
>-|TRBV3-1/TRBV3-2|TRBJ2-7
CASSHPETGNYEQYF
>TRBD1|TRBV7-8|TRBJ1-6
CASSSDRPGAYSPLHF
>-|TRBV15|TRBJ1-6
CATSRDGGGNNSPLHF
>TRBD1|TRBV7-2|TRBJ2-5
CASSRDRALETQYF
>TRBD2|TRBV10-3|TRBJ2-3
CAIKRGGGADTQYF
>-|TRBV19|TRBJ2-5
CASKVEGGGQETQYF
>-|TRBV5-1|TRBJ2-7
CASSTGHPYEQYF